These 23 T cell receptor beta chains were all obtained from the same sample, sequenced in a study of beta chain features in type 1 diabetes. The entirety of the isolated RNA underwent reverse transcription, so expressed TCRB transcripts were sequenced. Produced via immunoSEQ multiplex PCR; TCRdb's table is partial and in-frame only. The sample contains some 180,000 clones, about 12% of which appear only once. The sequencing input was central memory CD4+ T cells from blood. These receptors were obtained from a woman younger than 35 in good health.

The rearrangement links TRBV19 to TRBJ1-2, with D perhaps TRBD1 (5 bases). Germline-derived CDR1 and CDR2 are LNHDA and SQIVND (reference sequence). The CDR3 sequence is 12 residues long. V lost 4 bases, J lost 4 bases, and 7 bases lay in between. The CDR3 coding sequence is TGTGCCAGTAGTACACAGGCCTATGGCTACACCTTC. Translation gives CASSTQAYGYTF.

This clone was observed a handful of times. The CDR3 is CASNTGPTDTQYF. CDR3 nucleotide sequence: TGTGCCAGTAACACAGGACCCACAGATACGCAGTATTTT. The rearrangement uses TRBV19 and TRBJ2-3, with a tentative D call TRBD1 (5 bases). V was trimmed by 7 bases and J by 2 bases, leaving 10 bases between them. Germline CDR1 and CDR2: LNHDA and SQIVND (reference sequence). The CDR3 contains 13 residues.

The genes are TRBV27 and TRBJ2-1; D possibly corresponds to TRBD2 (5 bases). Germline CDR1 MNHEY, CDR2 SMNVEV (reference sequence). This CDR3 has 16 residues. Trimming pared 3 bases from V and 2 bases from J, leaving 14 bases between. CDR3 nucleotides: TGTGCCAGCAGTTTTAGACTAACCACTCCCTACAATGAGCAGTTCTTC. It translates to CASSFRLTTPYNEQFF.

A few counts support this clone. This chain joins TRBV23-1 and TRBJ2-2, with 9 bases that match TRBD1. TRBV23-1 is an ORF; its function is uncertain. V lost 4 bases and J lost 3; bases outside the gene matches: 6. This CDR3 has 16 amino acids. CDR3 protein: CASSPTGGPDTGELFF. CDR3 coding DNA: TGCGCCAGCAGTCCTACAGGGGGCCCCGACACCGGGGAGCTGTTTTTT.

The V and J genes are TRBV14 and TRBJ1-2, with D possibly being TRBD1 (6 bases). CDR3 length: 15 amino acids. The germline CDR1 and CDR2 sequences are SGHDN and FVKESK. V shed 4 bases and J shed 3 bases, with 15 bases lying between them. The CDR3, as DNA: TGTGCCAGCAGCCCCAGGACAGCGTCGGACTATGGCTACACCTTC. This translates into CASSPRTASDYGYTF.

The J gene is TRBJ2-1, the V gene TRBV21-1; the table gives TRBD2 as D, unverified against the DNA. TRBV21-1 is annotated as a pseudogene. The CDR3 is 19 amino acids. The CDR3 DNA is TGTGCCAGCAGCAAAGTTCCGACAACAGCGGGAGGGCCCTACAATGAGCAGTTCTTC. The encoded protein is CASSKVPTTAGGPYNEQFF.

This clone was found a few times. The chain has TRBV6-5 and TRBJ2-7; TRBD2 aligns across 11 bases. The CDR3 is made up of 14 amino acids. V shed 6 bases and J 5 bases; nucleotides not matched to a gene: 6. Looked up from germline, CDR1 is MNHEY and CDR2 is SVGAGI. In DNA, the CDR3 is TGTGCCAGCAGCCGTAGCGGGAGGGATGACGAGCAGTACTTC. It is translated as CASSRSGRDDEQYF.

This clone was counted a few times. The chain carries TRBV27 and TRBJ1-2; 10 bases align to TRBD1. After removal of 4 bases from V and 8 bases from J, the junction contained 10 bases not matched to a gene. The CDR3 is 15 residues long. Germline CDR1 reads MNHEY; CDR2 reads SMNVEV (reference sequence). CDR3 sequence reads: CASSSPGQGSGGYTF. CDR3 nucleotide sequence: TGTGCCAGCAGTTCTCCGGGACAGGGGAGCGGGGGCTACACCTTC.

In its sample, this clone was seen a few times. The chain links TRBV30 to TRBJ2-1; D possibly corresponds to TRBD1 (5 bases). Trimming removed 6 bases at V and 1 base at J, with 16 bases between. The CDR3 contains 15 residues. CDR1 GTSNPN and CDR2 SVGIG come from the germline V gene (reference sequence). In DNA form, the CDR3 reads TGTGCCTGTACAAGGGGCGTAGGGTCCTACAATGAGCAGTTCTTC. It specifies CACTRGVGSYNEQFF.

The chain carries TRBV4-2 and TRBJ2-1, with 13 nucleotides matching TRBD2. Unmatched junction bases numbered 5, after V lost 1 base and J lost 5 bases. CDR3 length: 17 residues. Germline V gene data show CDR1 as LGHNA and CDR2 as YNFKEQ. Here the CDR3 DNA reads TGTGCCAGCAGCCAAGCACTAGCGGGAGGGCCGGACAATGAGCAGTTCTTC. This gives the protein CASSQALAGGPDNEQFF.

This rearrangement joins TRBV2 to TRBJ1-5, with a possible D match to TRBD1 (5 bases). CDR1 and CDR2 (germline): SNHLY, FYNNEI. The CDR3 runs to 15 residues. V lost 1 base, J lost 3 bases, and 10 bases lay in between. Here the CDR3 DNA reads TGTGCCAGCAGTGAAGACGGACACACCAATCAGCCCCAGCATTTT. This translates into CASSEDGHTNQPQHF.

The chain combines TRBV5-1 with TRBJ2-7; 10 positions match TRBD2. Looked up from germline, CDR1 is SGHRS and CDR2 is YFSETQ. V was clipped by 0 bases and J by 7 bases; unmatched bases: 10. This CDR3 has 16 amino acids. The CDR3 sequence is CASSLAASGSSFEQYF. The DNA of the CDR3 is TGCGCCAGCAGCTTGGCCGCTAGCGGGAGTTCATTTGAGCAGTACTTC. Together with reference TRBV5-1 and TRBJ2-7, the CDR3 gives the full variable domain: KAGVTQTPRYLIKTRGQQVTLSCSPISGHRSVSWYQQTPGQGLQFLFEYFSETQRNKGNFPGRFSGRQFSNSRSEMNVSTLELGDSALYLCASSLAASGSSFEQYFGPGTRLTVT.

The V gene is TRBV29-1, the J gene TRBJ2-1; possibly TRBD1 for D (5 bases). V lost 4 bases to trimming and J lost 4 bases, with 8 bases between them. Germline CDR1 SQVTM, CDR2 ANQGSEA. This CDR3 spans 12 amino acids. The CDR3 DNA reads TGCAGCGTTGCGGCAGGGTACAATGAGCAGTTCTTC. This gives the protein CSVAAGYNEQFF.

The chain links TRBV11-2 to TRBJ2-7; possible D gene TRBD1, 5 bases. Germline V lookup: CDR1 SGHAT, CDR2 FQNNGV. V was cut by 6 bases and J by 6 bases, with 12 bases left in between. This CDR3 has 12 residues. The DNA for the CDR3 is TGTGCCAGCAGACCCCCCACAGGCGAGCAGTACTTC. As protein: CASRPPTGEQYF.

CDR3 in amino acids: CSVGLGTGGLYYEQYF. The CDR3 nucleotides are TGCAGCGTTGGGCTCGGGACAGGGGGACTCTACTACGAGCAGTACTTC. The V and J genes are TRBV29-1 and TRBJ2-7; 11 bases align to TRBD1. CDR1 is SQVTM and CDR2 is ANQGSEA in the germline V gene. Trimming at V came to 4 bases and at J to 3 bases, leaving 11 bases not matched to a gene. This CDR3 is 16 amino acids long.

Here the CDR3 DNA reads TGTGCCAGCTCCCAAGACAGTAACACTGAAGCTTTCTTT. Translation: CASSQDSNTEAFF. The chain carries TRBV18 and TRBJ1-1, with D possibly being TRBD1 (5 bases). The V end was cut by 6 bases, the J end by 2 bases, with 10 bases between. Germline V gene data show CDR1 as KGHSH and CDR2 as LQKENI. The CDR3 runs to 13 residues.

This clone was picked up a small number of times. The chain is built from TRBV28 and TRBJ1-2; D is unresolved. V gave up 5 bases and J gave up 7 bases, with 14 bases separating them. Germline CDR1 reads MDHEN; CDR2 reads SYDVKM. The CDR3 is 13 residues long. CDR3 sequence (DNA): TGTGCCAGCAGTGTTTGGTCGGAGGGTGGCTACACCTTC. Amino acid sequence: CASSVWSEGGYTF.

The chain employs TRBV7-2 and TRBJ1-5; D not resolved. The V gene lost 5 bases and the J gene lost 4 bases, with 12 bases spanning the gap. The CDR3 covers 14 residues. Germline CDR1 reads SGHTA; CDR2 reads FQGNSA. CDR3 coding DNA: TGTGCCAGCAGCAAAGGACTAGGGAATCAGCCCCAGCATTTT. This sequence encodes CASSKGLGNQPQHF. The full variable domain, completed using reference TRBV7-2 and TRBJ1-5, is GAGVSQSPSNKVTEKGKDVELRCDPISGHTALYWYRQSLGQGLEFLIYFQGNSAPDKSGLPSDRFSAERTGGSVSTLTIQRTQQEDSAVYLCASSKGLGNQPQHFGDGTRLSIL.

The CDR3 sequence is CASSEGAGGPEETQYF. The CDR3 nucleotides are TGTGCCAGCAGTGAGGGAGCGGGAGGGCCGGAAGAGACCCAGTACTTC. This rearrangement joins TRBV2 to TRBJ2-5, with TRBD2 matching over 10 bases. With 3 bases clipped from V and 3 bases from J, the junction kept 7 bases outside the gene matches. Germline CDR1 SNHLY, CDR2 FYNNEI. CDR3 length: 16 amino acids. The whole variable domain, remainder taken from reference TRBV2 and TRBJ2-5, is EPEVTQTPSHQVTQMGQEVILRCVPISNHLYFYWYRQILGQKVEFLVSFYNNEISEKSEIFDDQFSVERPDGSNFTLKIRSTKLEDSAMYFCASSEGAGGPEETQYFGPGTRLLVL.

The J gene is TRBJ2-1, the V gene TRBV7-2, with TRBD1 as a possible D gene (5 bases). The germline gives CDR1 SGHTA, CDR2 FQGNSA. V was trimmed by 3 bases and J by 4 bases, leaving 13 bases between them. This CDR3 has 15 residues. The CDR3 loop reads CASSLSTESYNEQFF. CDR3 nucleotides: TGTGCCAGCAGCTTGTCGACAGAAAGTTACAATGAGCAGTTCTTC.

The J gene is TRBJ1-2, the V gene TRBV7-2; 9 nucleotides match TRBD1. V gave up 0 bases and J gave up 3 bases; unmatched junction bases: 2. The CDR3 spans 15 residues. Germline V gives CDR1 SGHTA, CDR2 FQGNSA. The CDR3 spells CASSLAGQGHYGYTF. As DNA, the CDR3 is TGTGCCAGCAGCTTAGCGGGACAGGGCCACTATGGCTACACCTTC.

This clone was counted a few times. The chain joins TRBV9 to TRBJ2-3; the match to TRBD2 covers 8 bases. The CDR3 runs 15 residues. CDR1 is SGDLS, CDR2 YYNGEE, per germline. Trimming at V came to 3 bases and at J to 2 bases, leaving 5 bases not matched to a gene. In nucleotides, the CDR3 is TGTGCCAGCAGCGAAGGTAGCGGGACCACAGATACGCAGTATTTT. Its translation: CASSEGSGTTDTQYF.

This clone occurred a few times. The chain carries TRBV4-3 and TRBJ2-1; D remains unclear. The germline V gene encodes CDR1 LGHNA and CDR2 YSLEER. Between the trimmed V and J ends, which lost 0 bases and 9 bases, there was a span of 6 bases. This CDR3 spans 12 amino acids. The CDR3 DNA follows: TGCGCCAGCAGCCAAGACAGTCGTGAGCAGTTCTTC. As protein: CASSQDSREQFF.